This T cell receptor (beta chain) was observed in a study of Ad26.COV2.S vaccination and SARS-CoV-2 variants. The treatment is: around 19 received Ad26.COV2.S at low or high dose, single or two shots; about 5 received placebo; per-sample allocation not given. Each sample was drawn 63 days after the first injection (of vaccine or placebo). Some clones are missing from TCRdb's copy, which holds only in-frame ones; the method was immunoSEQ multiplex PCR. The top ten hold over 1.3% of the sample, which has about 680,000 clones, about 89% seen once. The CDR3 length is 14 residues. Germline assignment: CDR1 LGHDT and CDR2 YNNKEL (reference sequence). With 1 base removed from V and 3 bases from J, the gap between germline ends came to 10 bases.

The V call is TRBV3-1 (or the pseudogene TRBV3-2), the J call TRBJ2-7; maybe TRBD1 (5 bases). Sequenced here: peripheral blood, sampled in a trial of Ad26.COV2.S vaccine versus placebo. The clonotype comes from a person aged 18-65 years who received the Ad26.COV2.S COVID-19 vaccine or a placebo. CDR3 in amino acids: CASSQGPRVYEQYF. CDR3 nucleotide sequence: TGTGCCAGCAGCCAAGGTCCCAGGGTCTACGAGCAGTACTTC.